These 28 T cell receptor beta chains share one sample of origin, sequenced in a study of graft-versus-host responses after intestinal transplantation. Profiling relied on immunoSEQ multiplex PCR, and the TCRdb table lists in-frame clones only, not all of them. The sample records tens of thousands of clones, 75% to 90% being singletons. The sequencing used PBMCs, collected almost 29 days after intestinal transplant. The receptor source for this set is a human patient who received an intestinal transplant, so some T cells may come from the graft donor.

V gene TRBV28 combines with J gene TRBJ2-5; a weak D match, TRBD2 (5 bases). Deletions cut 6 bases from V and 5 bases from J, with 16 bases between. This CDR3 has 14 residues. CDR1 MDHEN and CDR2 SYDVKM come from the germline V gene. For the CDR3, the DNA is TGTGCCAGCAGCTCCTCGGGGATTTCGGAGACCCAGTACTTC. Amino acid sequence: CASSSSGISETQYF.

The chain is built from TRBV11-2 and TRBJ1-2, with TRBD1 as a possible D gene (5 bases). Germline values: CDR1 SGHAT, CDR2 FQNNGV. The CDR3 totals 15 residues. V was clipped by 0 bases and J by 3 bases, with 11 bases between them. CDR3 residues: CASSLDPTRDYGYTF. As DNA, the CDR3 is TGTGCCAGCAGCTTAGACCCGACCAGGGACTATGGCTACACCTTC.

The rearrangement links TRBV4-1 to TRBJ2-7, with 9 bases aligning to TRBD2. Trimming took 2 bases from V and 7 from J; bases not matched to a gene: 6. The CDR3 runs 14 residues. The V gene's germline CDR1 is MGHRA and CDR2 YSYEKL. The CDR3 DNA reads TGCGCCAGCAGCCAACCTAGCGGGATTACAGAGCAGTACTTC. It yields the protein CASSQPSGITEQYF.

This sequence joins TRBV4-1 and TRBJ2-7, with TRBD1 as a possible D gene (5 bases). V was shortened by 4 bases and J by 0 bases, with 16 bases between the two germline ends. Germline CDR1 and CDR2: MGHRA and YSYEKL. The CDR3 length is 16 residues. CDR3: CASSPIPQGSSYEQYF. CDR3 in DNA: TGCGCCAGCAGCCCGATCCCGCAGGGTAGCTCCTACGAGCAGTACTTC.

The gene calls are TRBV2 and TRBJ1-1; no clear D gene. Germline V CDR1 and CDR2: SNHLY, FYNNEI. The CDR3 is 16 residues long. Trimming removed 5 bases at V and 3 bases at J, with 19 bases between. The CDR3 here is CASSPTPTLGDTEAFF. CDR3 nucleotide sequence: TGTGCCAGCAGTCCTACACCGACTCTGGGTGACACTGAAGCTTTCTTT.

The chain couples TRBV6-4 to TRBJ2-5; the D gene is possibly TRBD2 (5 bases). V shed 2 bases and J shed 5 bases, with 9 bases lying between them. Germline CDR1 and CDR2: MRHNA and SNTAGT. The CDR3 sequence is 13 residues long. As DNA, the CDR3 is TGTGCCAGCAGTGACATTGAGGGCGAGACCCAGTACTTC. Its translation: CASSDIEGETQYF.

The CDR3 sequence: CATSRSSYNEQFF. CDR3 DNA: TGTGCCACCAGCAGAAGCTCCTACAATGAGCAGTTCTTC. The rearrangement uses TRBV15 and TRBJ2-1, with D unresolved. The V and J ends lost 2 bases and 0 bases respectively, with 2 bases between them. The CDR3 totals 13 residues. In germline, CDR1 is LNHNV, CDR2 YYDKDF (reference sequence).

A single count supports this clone. The rearrangement links TRBV4-1 to TRBJ2-2; D is uncertain. The germline V and J ends were trimmed by 0 bases and 1 base, with 12 bases remaining between them. CDR1 is MGHRA and CDR2 is YSYEKL in the germline V gene. This CDR3 has 17 amino acids. The CDR3 loop is CASSQDVSRKNTGELFF. The CDR3 DNA follows: TGCGCCAGCAGCCAAGATGTGTCAAGGAAGAACACCGGGGAGCTGTTTTTT.

The rearrangement joins TRBV11-2 to TRBJ2-2, with 11 nucleotides matching TRBD2. There are 16 residues in the CDR3. The V gene end was trimmed by 5 bases and the J gene end by 5 bases; junction bases not matched to a gene: 7. Germline CDR1 is SGHAT and CDR2 is FQNNGV. Here the CDR3 reads CASSPGLAGRTGELFF. The DNA of the CDR3 is TGTGCCAGCAGCCCTGGACTAGCGGGTAGGACCGGGGAGCTGTTTTTT.

The chain carries TRBV20-1 and TRBJ1-5, with no clear D. The ends were cut back, 3 bases at V and 5 bases at J, with 2 bases in the middle. Germline CDR1 DFQATT, CDR2 SNEGSKA (reference sequence). This CDR3 comprises 10 residues. The CDR3 spells CSARDQPQHF. DNA of the CDR3: TGCAGTGCTAGGGATCAGCCCCAGCATTTT.

The chain has TRBV25-1 and TRBJ2-7; no firm D call. The germline V gene has CDR1 MGHDK and CDR2 SYGVNS. V was shortened by 6 bases and J by 2 bases, with 11 bases between the two germline ends. The CDR3 loop spans 13 amino acids. DNA of the CDR3: TGTGCCAGCAGGCCCTCGACTGCCTACGAGCAGTACTTC. This sequence encodes CASRPSTAYEQYF.

The V call is TRBV7-9, the J call TRBJ2-7; 10 bases are shared with TRBD2. V was pared by 0 bases and J by 5 bases, with 10 bases of the junction left unmatched. This CDR3 has 17 amino acids. Germline V gene data show CDR1 as SEHNR and CDR2 as FQNEAQ (reference sequence). CDR3 in amino acids: CASSLAGPSGSLDEQYF. CDR3 coding DNA: TGTGCCAGCAGCTTAGCGGGGCCTAGCGGGAGTTTGGACGAGCAGTACTTC.

The V gene is TRBV29-1, the J gene TRBJ2-5, with TRBD1 as a possible D gene (5 bases). The germline V gene encodes CDR1 SQVTM and CDR2 ANQGSEA. The CDR3 has 13 residues. V was cut by 3 bases and J by 1 base, with 9 bases left in between. CDR3 sequence reads: CSVDSGIQETQYF. CDR3 sequence (DNA): TGCAGCGTTGACTCAGGGATCCAAGAGACCCAGTACTTC.

V and J are TRBV15 and TRBJ1-6; TRBD1 is a possible D gene (5 bases). Germline V gene sequence: CDR1 LNHNV, CDR2 YYDKDF (reference sequence). This CDR3 is 13 amino acids long. V lost 2 bases and J 9 bases, leaving 8 bases between the germline ends. CDR3 protein: CATSRQGGSPLHF. DNA for the CDR3: TGTGCCACCAGCAGACAGGGCGGTTCACCCCTCCACTTT.

The chain links TRBV18 to TRBJ1-6, with D possibly being TRBD1 (5 bases). From germline, CDR1 is KGHSH and CDR2 LQKENI. V was clipped by 3 bases and J by 3 bases, with 15 bases between them. This CDR3 is built from 17 residues. The CDR3 spells CASSPLGAGDYNSPLHF. Written as DNA, the CDR3 is TGTGCCAGCTCACCTCTTGGGGCGGGGGACTATAATTCACCCCTCCACTTT.

The chain joins TRBV5-6 to TRBJ2-7; 7 bases match TRBD1. In germline, CDR1 is SGHDT, CDR2 YYEEEE. Trimming at V came to 4 bases and at J to 2 bases, leaving 6 bases not matched to a gene. The CDR3 has 14 amino acids. The CDR3, as DNA: TGTGCCAGCAGCACAGGGGACATGCCCTACGAGCAGTACTTC. It codes for CASSTGDMPYEQYF.

The genes are TRBV19 and TRBJ2-2, with a possible D match to TRBD2 (6 bases). Germline assignment: CDR1 LNHDA and CDR2 SQIVND (reference sequence). V shed 2 bases and J shed 0 bases, with 10 bases lying between them. The CDR3 spans 16 residues. The CDR3 is CASSIFGTPNTGELFF. Written as DNA, the CDR3 is TGTGCCAGTAGTATATTTGGGACTCCGAACACCGGGGAGCTGTTTTTT.

This chain joins TRBV13 and TRBJ1-1, with D unresolved. The CDR3 contains 13 residues. Germline V gene lookup returns CDR1 PRHDT and CDR2 FYEKMQ (reference sequence). Trimming took 5 bases from V and 1 from J, leaving 8 bases between them. CDR3 in DNA: TGTGCCAGCAGCGTCAGGCCGAACACTGAAGCTTTCTTT. Translating it yields CASSVRPNTEAFF. Using reference TRBV13 and TRBJ1-1 for the parts outside the CDR3, the full variable domain is AAGVIQSPRHLIKEKRETATLKCYPIPRHDTVYWYQQGPGQDPQFLISFYEKMQSDKGSIPDRFSAQQFSDYHSELNMSSLELGDSALYFCASSVRPNTEAFFGQGTRLTVV.

The chain uses TRBV2 and TRBJ1-4; TRBD1 matches 10 bases. This CDR3 region has 14 residues. The ends lost 6 bases at V and 6 bases at J; junction bases unmatched: 4. Germline V gene lookup returns CDR1 SNHLY and CDR2 FYNNEI. CDR3 residues: CASRTGTGDEKLFF. The CDR3 region has the DNA TGTGCCAGCAGGACCGGGACAGGGGATGAAAAACTGTTTTTT.

This sequence joins TRBV14 and TRBJ2-6, with D uncertain. CDR1 is SGHDN and CDR2 is FVKESK in the germline V gene. CDR3 length: 16 residues. Trimming stripped 3 bases from V and 1 base from J, with 10 bases between. In DNA form, the CDR3 reads TGTGCCAGCAGCCAGTCTCCGGCTTCTGGGGCCAACGTCCTGACTTTC. Protein product: CASSQSPASGANVLTF.

This chain uses TRBV18 with TRBJ2-7; TRBD2 agrees at 9 bases. Germline assignment: CDR1 KGHSH and CDR2 LQKENI. V was clipped by 4 bases and J by 2 bases; unmatched bases: 9. This CDR3 region has 16 residues. The CDR3 nucleotides are TGTGCCAGCTCACGGGGACTAGCCGTAAACGCCTACGAGCAGTACTTC. This translates into CASSRGLAVNAYEQYF.

This rearrangement joins TRBV10-1 to TRBJ1-5; D is perhaps TRBD1 (6 bases). The CDR3 is 16 amino acids. Trimming stripped 2 bases from V and 0 bases from J, with 11 bases between. Germline V CDR1 and CDR2: WNHNN, SYGVQD (reference sequence). The CDR3 bases are TGCGCCAGCAGTGAGATGACAGGATATAGCAATCAGCCCCAGCATTTT. As protein: CASSEMTGYSNQPQHF.

This clone was detected only once. The rearrangement links TRBV9 to TRBJ1-5; a weak D match, TRBD1 (6 bases). Trimming stripped 0 bases from V and 6 bases from J, with 16 bases between. Germline V CDR1 and CDR2: SGDLS, YYNGEE. The CDR3 consists of 16 residues. As DNA, the CDR3 is TGTGCCAGCAGCGTAGGAGGGGATGGAGGGGGTCAGCCCCAGCATTTT. Its translation: CASSVGGDGGGQPQHF.

The V and J genes are TRBV7-6 and TRBJ2-7, with 7 positions matching TRBD2. The CDR3 loop spans 17 amino acids. V lost 3 bases, J lost 2 bases, and 13 bases stayed unmatched. The germline V gene has CDR1 SGHVS and CDR2 FNYEAQ. The CDR3 nucleotides read TGTGCCAGCAGCTTTAGCGGGCCCGGGGACTTTCCCTACGAGCAGTACTTC. Protein product: CASSFSGPGDFPYEQYF.

The CDR3 is CASSFSPTSGSGTDTQYF. Here the CDR3 DNA reads TGTGCCAGCAGCTTCTCCCCGACTAGCGGGAGTGGCACAGATACGCAGTATTTT. V and J are TRBV9 and TRBJ2-3, with 12 bases that match TRBD2. Germline trimming cut 4 bases from V and 1 base from J; bases unmatched to any gene: 10. The CDR3 consists of 18 residues. CDR1 SGDLS and CDR2 YYNGEE come from the germline V gene.

This clone was seen a single time. The V gene is TRBV7-8, the J gene TRBJ2-7; D unresolved. V dropped 2 bases and J dropped 1 base, with 9 bases sitting between them. CDR3 length equals 14 residues. Germline assignment: CDR1 SGHVS and CDR2 FQNEAQ. Here the CDR3 reads CASSLLDYSYEQYF. DNA for the CDR3: TGTGCCAGCAGCTTATTGGATTATTCCTACGAGCAGTACTTC.

The chain joins TRBV27 to TRBJ2-7; D possibly corresponds to TRBD2 (7 bases). The V gene lost 3 bases and the J gene lost 3 bases, with 18 bases spanning the gap. CDR1 is MNHEY, CDR2 SMNVEV, per germline (reference sequence). The CDR3 totals 16 residues. The CDR3 reads CASSLGADPGGYEQYF. The CDR3 bases are TGTGCCAGCAGTTTGGGGGCAGACCCGGGAGGCTACGAGCAGTACTTC.

The chain uses TRBV4-1 and TRBJ2-7; D ambiguous. This CDR3 has 14 residues. V was pared by 0 bases and J by 2 bases, with 8 bases between. Germline loops: CDR1 MGHRA, CDR2 YSYEKL. CDR3: CASSQERGAYEQYF. Written as DNA, the CDR3 is TGCGCCAGCAGCCAAGAGAGAGGAGCCTACGAGCAGTACTTC.